Listed below are T cell receptor beta chains from one sample, sequenced in a study of cytomegalovirus exposure and HLA in healthy donors. Profiling relied on immunoSEQ multiplex PCR, and the TCRdb table lists in-frame clones only, not all of them. The sample holds about 130,000 clones; approximately 80% are singletons and the top ten take 1%. The material sequenced was PBMCs. The receptors shown here come from a man aged 40-49 years in good health and CMV-seronegative. Both conserved end residues are part of each CDR3. A D gene is named only where the DNA matches it firmly. Rows give clone size only sometimes, using once, few, many, or a class for an expanded clone.

TRBV27	few	TRBJ2-2	TRBD1	TGTGCCAGCAGCCCCAAGTGGGACAGCTACACCGGGGAGCTGTTTTTT	CASSPKWDSYTGELFF
TRBV6-1	.	TRBJ1-1	.	TGTGCCAGCAGTGAAGTGGGAGCCATGAACACTGAAGCTTTCTTT	CASSEVGAMNTEAFF
TRBV9	.	TRBJ2-1	.	TGTGCCAGCACCACGGGAGGGGGCTCGGGCAATGAGCAGTTCTTC	CASTTGGGSGNEQFF
TRBV28	.	TRBJ1-3	.	TGTGCCAGCAGCCCACCAGGGTTGGGAAACACCATATATTTT	CASSPPGLGNTIYF
TRBV5-1	few	TRBJ2-1	.	TGCGCCAGCACGGTGGGGCAGTACTCCTACAATGAGCAGTTCTTC	CASTVGQYSYNEQFF
TRBV10-3	.	TRBJ2-5	.	TGTGCCATCAGGGAGCAAGGCCGGGGAACCCAGTACTTC	CAIREQGRGTQYF
TRBV28	.	TRBJ1-4	TRBD1	TGTGCCAGCAGCCCCGGGACAGAGAGTGAAAAACTGTTTTTT	CASSPGTESEKLFF
TRBV9	.	TRBJ2-1	TRBD2	TGTGCCAGCAGCACTGGACTAGCGGGAGATGAGCAGTTCTTC	CASSTGLAGDEQFF
TRBV14	.	TRBJ2-5	TRBD1	TGTGCCAGTAATACAGGGGTCGGAGAGACCCAGTACTTC	CASNTGVGETQYF
TRBV18	.	TRBJ1-1	TRBD1	TGTGCCAGCTCACCAGCTGGGACAGGGGGGAACACTGAAGCTTTCTTT	CASSPAGTGGNTEAFF
TRBV7-9	.	TRBJ2-3	TRBD2	TGTGCCAGCAGCCGACGAGCGGGAGGAGCAGATACGCAGTATTTT	CASSRRAGGADTQYF
TRBV7-8	.	TRBJ2-5	TRBD2	TGTGCCAGCAGCAAGGGGGTAGCGGGAGTAGATGAGACCCAGTACTTC	CASSKGVAGVDETQYF
TRBV6-5	few	TRBJ1-5	.	TGTGCCAGCAGTCGGGACACTAATCAGCCCCAGCATTTT	CASSRDTNQPQHF
TRBV9	.	TRBJ2-5	.	TGTGCCAGCACCAAGGGGGTAGAAGAGACCCAGTACTTC	CASTKGVEETQYF
TRBV19	.	TRBJ1-1	TRBD1	TGTGCCACGACGGGACAGCTTACTGAAGCTTTCTTT	CATTGQLTEAFF
TRBV5-1	once	TRBJ1-3	.	TGCGCCAGCAGCTTGCAACAGGTCATCTCTGGAAACACCATATATTTT	CASSLQQVISGNTIYF
TRBV19	.	TRBJ2-1	TRBD1	TGTGCCAGTAGTAAGGACAGGGGGCTGGGTGAGCAGTTCTTC	CASSKDRGLGEQFF
TRBV28	.	TRBJ1-3	TRBD1	TGTGCCAGCAGTTCATGGACAGGGTACTCTGGAAACACCATATATTTT	CASSSWTGYSGNTIYF
TRBV2	.	TRBJ2-3	TRBD2	TGTGCCAGCAGTGAGTCGGGGGGGCTCTCCGATACGCAGTATTTT	CASSESGGLSDTQYF
TRBV2	.	TRBJ2-5	.	TGTGCCAGCAGTGAAGTGGGGAGCCCGTATGAGACCCAGTACTTC	CASSEVGSPYETQYF
TRBV7-2	.	TRBJ2-1	.	TGTGCCAGCAGCTTAGGCAGTAAAGATGAGCAGTTCTTC	CASSLGSKDEQFF
TRBV7-2	.	TRBJ2-3	TRBD1	TGTGCCAGCAGTCCGGGACAGGGGGTCTATACGCAGTATTTT	CASSPGQGVYTQYF
TRBV6-1	few	TRBJ2-5	TRBD1	TGTGCCAGCAGCCGCTATTGGACAGGGGAAGAGACCCAGTACTTC	CASSRYWTGEETQYF
TRBV6-1	.	TRBJ2-3	TRBD2	TGTGCCAGCAGTGAAGCCCTGGGTAGCGGGATTGGGAATACGCAGTATTTT	CASSEALGSGIGNTQYF
TRBV10-3	.	TRBJ2-7	TRBD1	TGTGCCATCAGTCCGGGACAGAGCTACGAGCAGTACTTC	CAISPGQSYEQYF
TRBV28	.	TRBJ2-7	TRBD1	TGTGCCAGCAGTTTATGGGGGACAGGGTCTGAAGAGCAGTACTTC	CASSLWGTGSEEQYF
TRBV27	.	TRBJ2-1	TRBD1	TGTGCCAGCAGTTTGGCCCCCATACACAGGGGGCGGTCTGGCTACAATGAGCAGTTCTTC	CASSLAPIHRGRSGYNEQFF
TRBV27	.	TRBJ2-5	TRBD1	TGTGCCAGCCTGAACTCGGACAGGATTCAAGAGACCCAGTACTTC	CASLNSDRIQETQYF
TRBV5-4	.	TRBJ2-1	.	TGTGCCAGCAGCTTTCCCCAGTACAATGAGCAGTTCTTC	CASSFPQYNEQFF
TRBV19	.	TRBJ2-1	TRBD2	TGTGCCAGTAGTAGAAACACCGGGACTAGCGGGGGACGTTACAATGAGCAGTTCTTC	CASSRNTGTSGGRYNEQFF
TRBV28	.	TRBJ2-5	.	TGTGCCAGCAGCGGAGAGACCCAGTACTTC	CASSGETQYF
TRBV5-4	once	TRBJ2-5	.	TGTGCCAGCAGCTTGGATGCCTGGGCAGGGAGGGAGACCCAGTACTTC	CASSLDAWAGRETQYF
TRBV29-1	once	TRBJ2-3	TRBD1	TGCAGCGTACAGGGGGCCTCAGATACGCAGTATTTT	CSVQGASDTQYF
TRBV5-6	.	TRBJ2-5	.	TGTGCCAGCAGCTTGGATGGCGGTCAAGAGACCCAGTACTTC	CASSLDGGQETQYF
TRBV28	.	TRBJ2-7	TRBD1	TGTGCCAGCAGGGCTGGACGGGGACAGGGGGGTTACGAGCAGTACTTC	CASRAGRGQGGYEQYF
TRBV18	once	TRBJ1-3	.	TGTGCCAGCTCACTAGGGCAGGGCTCCTCTGGAAACACCATATATTTT	CASSLGQGSSGNTIYF
TRBV7-9	.	TRBJ1-1	TRBD1	TGTGCCAGCAGTCGTCCCGGGACAGGGAACACTGAAGCTTTCTTT	CASSRPGTGNTEAFF
TRBV9	.	TRBJ2-5	.	TGTGCCAGCAGCTTCGTGGGGGGTCCAGAGACCCAGTACTTC	CASSFVGGPETQYF
TRBV30	once	TRBJ2-7	TRBD2	TGTGCCTGGAGTATCGTGGGAGGGCCTGCATACGAGCAGTACTTC	CAWSIVGGPAYEQYF
TRBV11-2	.	TRBJ2-1	TRBD2	TGTGCCAGCAGCTCTACCGGGACTACCTACTCCTACAATGAGCAGTTCTTC	CASSSTGTTYSYNEQFF
TRBV5-4	once	TRBJ2-5	TRBD1	TGTGCCAGCAGCTCACAGGGGGTTAGAGAGACCCAGTACTTC	CASSSQGVRETQYF
TRBV5-1	few	TRBJ2-6	.	TGCGCCAGCAGCTTGGCCACGGGCTCTGGGGCCAACGTCCTGACTTTC	CASSLATGSGANVLTF
TRBV6-1	.	TRBJ2-2	.	TGTGCCAGCAGTGACACAGGGATGGTAGCCGGGGAGCTGTTTTTT	CASSDTGMVAGELFF
TRBV2	.	TRBJ2-7	TRBD2	TGTGCCAGCAGAGAACTAGCGTCGGGGGAGCAGTACTTC	CASRELASGEQYF
TRBV7-3	few	TRBJ2-5	TRBD2	TGTGCCAGCAGCTTAAACGGGGGGAGAGTGGAGACCCAGTACTTC	CASSLNGGRVETQYF
TRBV30	.	TRBJ1-2	TRBD1	TGTGCCTGGAGCCAGAGGACAGGGGGCCCCTTCTATGGCTACACCTTC	CAWSQRTGGPFYGYTF